This TCR beta chain was captured in a study of T cell responses to AZD1222 COVID-19 vaccine. CDR1 is MNHEY and CDR2 is SVGEGT in the germline V gene. With V trimmed by 7 bases and J by 6 bases, 7 bases remained unmatched. The CDR3 covers 14 residues. General study findings and limits: Close to half of spike-specific TCRs reportedly recognize unmutated variant regions.

Of note for this clone: What it binds is unknown.

The assay was immunoSEQ multiplex PCR, and TCRdb's table has in-frame clones only and misses some. The sample includes fewer than 300,000 clones, 93% seen only once; the top ten take around 0.5%. The receptor was derived from an adult in good health. Sequenced here: peripheral blood, sampled on day 0 of AZD1222 vaccination. The rearrangement uses TRBV6-2 or TRBV6-3 and TRBJ1-4; 8 nucleotides line up with TRBD1. This CDR3 reads CASNPGGAYEKLFF. The CDR3 DNA reads TGTGCCAGCAACCCAGGGGGCGCGTATGAAAAACTGTTTTTT.